A selection of T cell receptor beta chains follows, all from one sample in a study of blood T cell repertoires in COVID-19. Clones were read by immunoSEQ multiplex PCR, and TCRdb kept only the in-frame ones, dropping some. The data contain 150,000 or so clones, approximately 84% of them singletons. The sample comprised PBMCs or T cells enriched from blood (not recorded which). These receptors were taken from a man aged 45 to 65 who had recovered from COVID-19. CDR3s include the opening cysteine and the closing phenylalanine or tryptophan. A D gene is named only where the DNA matches it firmly. Not all rows give a size; the values are once, few, many and, for expanded clones, a class.

-	TRBV12-3/TRBV12-4	TRBJ2-3	-	CASSSFDTQYF	TGTGCCAGCAGCTCTTTCGATACGCAGTATTTT
-	TRBV6-5	TRBJ2-1	TRBD1	CASSHGTGAYNEQFF	TGTGCCAGCAGCCACGGGACAGGGGCGTACAATGAGCAGTTCTTC
-	TRBV3-1/TRBV3-2	TRBJ2-7	-	CASSQRRHASSYEQYF	TGTGCCAGCAGCCAGAGAAGACATGCGAGCTCCTACGAGCAGTACTTC
-	TRBV5-1	TRBJ1-4	-	CASSPGDLGNEKLFF	TGCGCCAGCAGCCCCGGGGACTTAGGGAATGAAAAACTGTTTTTT
-	TRBV19	TRBJ2-3	-	CASRDTGASTDTQYF	TGTGCCAGTAGAGACACAGGAGCTAGCACAGATACGCAGTATTTT
-	TRBV6-6	TRBJ1-5	-	CASSSPGRRVNQPQHF	TGTGCCAGCAGTTCCCCGGGACGGAGGGTGAATCAGCCCCAGCATTTT
-	TRBV30	TRBJ1-2	TRBD1	CAWTGGTYGYTF	TGTGCCTGGACAGGGGGTACCTATGGCTACACCTTC
-	TRBV5-6	TRBJ1-2	-	CASSSRLRQGRGGYTF	TGTGCCAGCAGCTCCAGATTGCGTCAGGGGCGCGGTGGCTACACCTTC
once	TRBV9	TRBJ1-5	-	CASSVGAGRQPQHF	TGTGCCAGCAGCGTAGGGGCGGGAAGACAGCCCCAGCATTTT
once	TRBV6-6	TRBJ2-7	-	CASTLLGQGGYEQYF	TGTGCCAGCACCCTACTGGGGCAGGGAGGATACGAGCAGTACTTC